The sequence of this T cell receptor beta chain was determined in a study of CXCR3 chemokines and chemotherapy response in bladder cancer (dated by TCRdb to between 2021 and 2024). For context, the study as a whole: The study set out to examine whether the activity of the CXCR3 chemokine system within tumors predicted response to chemotherapy in human bladder cancer.

V is pared back by 6 bases and J by 4 bases, with 16 bases lying between the germline termini. From the germline V gene, CDR1 is KGHSH and CDR2 is LQKENI. The CDR3 spans 15 residues, from the cysteine through the phenylalanine. Only the CDR3 DNA is retained, 45 bases long and in frame from the first base. Library creation used PCR. The instrument was an Illumina HiSeq 2500. Using fastp trimming at Q25 and MiXCR clonotype assembly, TCRdb reanalyzed the public sequencing data and kept in-frame beta chains. Entries that share a CDR3 protein sequence are merged under the most common genes and DNA. The sample table holds around 2,900 distinct CDR3 sequences, of which roughly 10% were seen once. The top ten hold around 40% of the sample. This clonotype has at least ten counts. What this receptor recognizes is not known. No qualities accompany the bases; no much larger clone lies one base away.

The V and J genes are TRBV18 and TRBJ1-5; the D segment could be TRBD1, given 5 matching bases. The specimen was collected from a patient whose treatment included neoadjuvant chemotherapy. The source of this sequence is a human donor with bladder cancer that responded to neoadjuvant chemotherapy. The sequenced DNA is TGTGCCAGCTCCCCAGGGAGGGCGCGGAATCAGCCCCAGCATTTT. Its protein product is CASSPGRARNQPQHF.